These 27 T cell receptor beta chains originate from one sample sequenced in a study of blood T cells in healthy people across ages. Next came a second PCR, run for roughly 6 to 11 cycles, which used a sample-barcoded 5' primer along with a J-beta primer mix. TCRdb processed the 5' RACE reads anew with MiXCR; each CDR3 protein has one entry. The data show 650,000 to 1,000,000 distinct CDR3 sequences, 46% seen once. Sequencing was performed on blood. The receptors were gathered from a man older than 75 in good health.

The gene calls are TRBV28 and TRBJ2-4; D may be TRBD2 (7 bases). Germline lookup yields CDR1 MDHEN and CDR2 SYDVKM. V lost 6 bases to trimming and J lost 0 bases, with 18 bases between them. CDR3 size: 17 residues. For the CDR3, the DNA is TGTGCCAGCAGATCCGGGACGGGGGGCCTAGCCAAAAACATTCAGTACTTC. Its protein product is CASRSGTGGLAKNIQYF.

In its sample, this clonotype was seen many times. The V gene is TRBV7-2, the J gene TRBJ2-7; D perhaps matches TRBD1 (6 bases). This CDR3 is built from 14 residues. CDR1 and CDR2 (germline): SGHTA, FQGNSA. With 4 bases removed from V and 3 bases from J, the gap between germline ends came to 13 bases. As DNA, the CDR3 is TGTGCCAGCAGCTCCTTTACAGGGAACTACGAGCAGTACTTC. Amino acids: CASSSFTGNYEQYF.

Worth noting for this clonotype: Given a much more abundant clone one base away, this may be a read error. The rearrangement uses TRBV27 and TRBJ2-3, with 8 bases matching TRBD2. The CDR3 loop spans 16 amino acids. Per the germline V gene, CDR1 is MNHEY and CDR2 is SMNVEV (reference sequence). CDR3 nucleotides: TGTGCCAACAGTTTACTTTCTAGCGGGAGCACAGATACGCAGTATTTT. It codes for CANSLLSSGSTDTQYF.

On this clonotype itself: The junction departs from germline at one end; a sequencing error may be responsible. V usage is TRBV9 and J usage is TRBJ2-1; D is possibly TRBD2 (5 bases). This CDR3 contains 11 residues. Per the germline V gene, CDR1 is SGDLS and CDR2 is YYNGEE. The chain's CDR3 is CAGSVAREQFF. The CDR3, as DNA: TGTGCCGGCAGCGTAGCGCGGGAGCAGTTCTTC.

The chain has TRBV7-8 and TRBJ1-4; D not resolved. Germline CDR1 reads SGHVS; CDR2 reads FQNEAQ. Trimming shortened V by 1 base and J by 8 bases, and 11 bases separated the two germline ends. This CDR3 contains 14 residues. The CDR3 region has the DNA TGTGCCAGCAGCTTAGGTCGGGTAGGGGAAAAACTGTTTTTT. This gives the protein CASSLGRVGEKLFF.

This clonotype was observed a handful of times. This rearrangement joins TRBV6-2 or TRBV6-3 to TRBJ1-5; TRBD1 matches at 7 bases. Germline V gives CDR1 MNHEY, CDR2 SVGEGT. V lost 6 bases to trimming and J lost 2 bases; unmatched junction nucleotides: 7. The CDR3 has 15 residues. The CDR3 reads CASSLQGKGNQPQHF. Here the CDR3 DNA reads TGTGCCAGCAGCCTACAGGGGAAGGGCAATCAGCCCCAGCATTTT.

In this sample, this clonotype turned up a few times. This chain uses TRBV9 with TRBJ2-5, with D perhaps assigned TRBD1 or TRBD2 (5 bases each). V lost 4 bases and J 4 bases, leaving 17 bases between the germline ends. This CDR3 is 15 amino acids long. CDR1 and CDR2 (germline): SGDLS, YYNGEE. The chain's CDR3 is CASSSSRDQPETQYF. The CDR3 DNA reads TGTGCCAGCAGCTCTAGCCGGGACCAGCCAGAGACCCAGTACTTC.

This clonotype was detected a few times. The chain has TRBV7-2 and TRBJ2-1; TRBD1 matches at 8 bases. V trimming: 0 bases; J trimming: 6 bases; junction bases outside the gene matches: 7. Germline loops: CDR1 SGHTA, CDR2 FQGNSA. This CDR3 is built from 16 residues. The CDR3 is CASSLADRVIGNEQFF. The CDR3 DNA follows: TGTGCCAGCAGCTTAGCGGACAGGGTAATAGGCAATGAGCAGTTCTTC.

The table lists this clonotype with many counts. The chain carries TRBV12-3 or TRBV12-4 and TRBJ2-3; TRBD1 or TRBD2 may be the D gene (7 bases each). The V end lost 2 bases, the J end lost 6 bases, and 12 bases lay between the germline ends. This CDR3 region has 14 residues. The chain's CDR3 is CASSLHQGGDTQYF. CDR3 sequence (DNA): TGTGCCAGCAGTTTACACCAGGGGGGGGATACGCAGTATTTT.

V and J are TRBV2 and TRBJ1-2; D not certain. V lost 1 base and J 4 bases, leaving 10 bases between the germline ends. The CDR3 has 14 amino acids. Per the germline V gene, CDR1 is SNHLY and CDR2 is FYNNEI. Written as DNA, the CDR3 is TGTGCCAGCAGTGAAGTGCCCGATGTCTATGGCTACACCTTC. It specifies CASSEVPDVYGYTF.

The rearrangement joins TRBV20-1 to TRBJ2-7; D might be TRBD1 (6 bases). The J call is uncertain, as TRBJ2-5 better fits the DNA end. This CDR3 is built from 13 residues. Germline V gene sequence: CDR1 DFQATT, CDR2 SNEGSKA (reference sequence). This CDR3 is CSARVQGKETQYF. CDR3 DNA sequence: TGCAGTGCTAGAGTACAGGGTAAAGAGACCCAGTACTTC.

This clonotype showed up many times. This may be a read error: a much more frequent sequence differs by one nucleotide. The J gene is TRBJ2-7, the V gene TRBV7-2; the match to TRBD2 covers 9 bases. Trimming cost V 3 bases and J 7 bases; bases outside gene matches: 7. Germline V gene sequence: CDR1 SGHTA, CDR2 FQGNSA. The CDR3 runs 14 residues. The DNA for the CDR3 is TGTGCCAGCAGCTTGATAGCGGGAGTGAATGAGCAGTACTTC. This codes for CASSLIAGVNEQYF.

The chain links TRBV10-3 to TRBJ2-7; D unresolved. Trimming shortened V by 0 bases and J by 4 bases, and 13 bases separated the two germline ends. Germline CDR1 is ENHRY and CDR2 is SYGVKD. The CDR3 runs to 15 residues. The CDR3 here is CAISESSGRVYEQYF. The CDR3 coding sequence is TGTGCCATCAGTGAGTCCTCGGGTAGGGTTTACGAGCAGTACTTC.

Of note for this clonotype: The junction departs from the called germline gene at one end, perhaps through a read error. This chain links TRBV29-1 with TRBJ2-3, with TRBD2 matching over 9 bases. The germline CDR1 and CDR2 sequences are SQVTM and ANQGSEA. The CDR3 covers 15 residues. The CDR3 region is CSIEWRGRAEDTQYF. CDR3 nucleotides: TGCAGCATTGAATGGCGCGGGAGGGCTGAAGATACGCAGTATTTT.

This rearrangement joins TRBV6-2 or TRBV6-3 to TRBJ1-2, with D uncertain. Trimming removed 5 bases at V and 5 bases at J, with 9 bases between. CDR3 length: 12 amino acids. Germline CDR1 and CDR2: MNHEY and SVGEGT. CDR3 nucleotides: TGTGCCAGCAGTAAGGATGGGTATGGCTACACCTTC. Residues: CASSKDGYGYTF.

Ten or more counts support this clonotype. The rearrangement joins TRBV20-1 to TRBJ2-1, with TRBD2 matching 11 bases. CDR1 is DFQATT, CDR2 SNEGSKA, per germline (reference sequence). The CDR3 covers 16 residues. V was pared by 1 base and J by 7 bases, with 9 bases of the junction left unmatched. The CDR3 nucleotides read TGCAGTGCTAGAGGGCTAGCGGGAGGATCTGGAAATGAGCAGTTCTTC. This encodes CSARGLAGGSGNEQFF.

The chain couples TRBV4-1 to TRBJ2-7; 10 bases map to TRBD2. The CDR3 is 16 residues long. Germline trimming cut 0 bases from V and 2 bases from J; bases unmatched to any gene: 4. Per germline, CDR1 MGHRA and CDR2 YSYEKL. The CDR3 region is CASSQELGLATYEQYF. CDR3 bases: TGCGCCAGCAGCCAAGAATTGGGACTAGCGACCTACGAGCAGTACTTC.

For this clonotype: Being one base from a much bigger clone, this may be a read error. The chain employs TRBV7-6 and TRBJ2-1; no clear D gene. The DNA end is a closer match to TRBJ2-7, so the J assignment may be wrong. This CDR3 contains 14 residues. Looked up from germline, CDR1 is SGHVS and CDR2 is FNYEAQ. DNA of the CDR3: TGTGCCAGCAGCTTACGAGGCGCCTACAATGAGCAGTACTTC. This codes for CASSLRGAYNEQYF.

V usage is TRBV27 and J usage is TRBJ2-3; TRBD1 matches 9 bases. The CDR3 totals 15 residues. The trim removed 6 bases at V and 2 bases at J, leaving 6 bases unmatched. Germline CDR1 MNHEY, CDR2 SMNVEV (reference sequence). CDR3 sequence: CASRTGGKITDTQYF. As DNA, the CDR3 is TGTGCCAGCAGAACAGGGGGCAAGATCACAGATACGCAGTATTTT.

Remarks on this clonotype: Given a much more abundant clone one base away, this may be a read error. J is TRBJ2-2 and V is TRBV12-3 or TRBV12-4; perhaps TRBD1 as D (7 bases). V gave up 5 bases and J gave up 6 bases, with 16 bases separating them. CDR3 length: 15 amino acids. DNA of the CDR3: TGTGCCAGCAGTCCACAGGGGACTTTGGCCGGGGAGCTGTTTTTT. Translated, it gives CASSPQGTLAGELFF.

The gene calls are TRBV28 and TRBJ2-7; 8 bases are a match to TRBD2. The ends lost 7 bases at V and 0 bases at J; junction bases unmatched: 5. This CDR3 comprises 14 residues. Germline values: CDR1 MDHEN, CDR2 SYDVKM. CDR3 protein: CASTISGISYEQYF. In nucleotides, the CDR3 is TGTGCCAGCACCATTAGCGGGATCTCCTACGAGCAGTACTTC.

This rearrangement joins TRBV7-2 to TRBJ1-2; 10 positions agree with TRBD1. Losses at the gene ends were 5 bases for V and 8 bases for J; bases not matched to a gene: 8. CDR3 size: 14 residues. The germline V gene encodes CDR1 SGHTA and CDR2 FQGNSA. The DNA for the CDR3 is TGTGCCAGCAGCCTGGGACAGGGGATCGGAGGCTACACCTTC. Translating it yields CASSLGQGIGGYTF.

The chain has TRBV3-1 and TRBJ1-1; D is perhaps TRBD1 (5 bases). From germline, CDR1 is LGHDT and CDR2 YNNKEL (reference sequence). V was pared by 0 bases and J by 4 bases, with 15 bases between. This CDR3 contains 16 residues. CDR3 in DNA: TGTGCCAGCAGCCAAGATATGGGGGATCCGGGCACTGAAGCTTTCTTT. It translates to CASSQDMGDPGTEAFF.

On this clonotype itself: The junction shows a germline mismatch at one end, possibly a read error. The chain joins TRBV10-3 to TRBJ2-7, with D uncertain. The CDR3 is 13 amino acids. CDR1 and CDR2 from the germline V gene are ENHRY and SYGVKD. Here the CDR3 reads CAISDPTPDEQYF. CDR3 nucleotides: TGCGCCATCAGTGACCCGACTCCCGACGAGCAGTACTTC.

In this sample, this clonotype turned up a few times. This rearrangement joins TRBV7-2 to TRBJ2-1; 10 bases are a match to TRBD2. Germline CDR1 is SGHTA and CDR2 is FQGNSA. There are 15 residues in the CDR3. With V trimmed by 5 bases and J by 6 bases, 7 bases remained unmatched. The CDR3 sequence is CASSPSSGRSNEQFF. Here the CDR3 DNA reads TGTGCCAGCAGCCCCTCTAGCGGGAGATCCAATGAGCAGTTCTTC.

This clonotype was recorded only once. This may be a read error: a much more frequent sequence differs by one nucleotide. V gene TRBV4-1 combines with J gene TRBJ2-7, with a possible D match to TRBD2 (5 bases). V lost 4 bases and J lost 3, with 16 bases in between. Germline V lookup: CDR1 MGHRA, CDR2 YSYEKL. This CDR3 is 15 amino acids long. The CDR3 sequence: CASSPLWEPGYEQYF. The CDR3 nucleotides are TGCGCCAGCAGCCCCCTATGGGAGCCAGGCTACGAGCAGTACTTC.

This clonotype was observed at least ten times. This sequence joins TRBV7-2 and TRBJ2-7, with 12 bases lining up with TRBD2. The CDR3 has 15 amino acids. J lost 6 bases, V lost 3 bases, and 6 bases had no gene match. Per the germline V gene, CDR1 is SGHTA and CDR2 is FQGNSA. In DNA form, the CDR3 reads TGTGCCAGCAGCTTGGCCGGACTAGCGGGAACCGAGCAGTACTTC. Residues: CASSLAGLAGTEQYF.